These T cell receptor beta chains were read from a single sample in a study of T cell changes during pregnancy in multiple sclerosis. Libraries were prepared by immunoSEQ multiplex PCR; TCRdb keeps only in-frame clonotypes and omits some of them. The sample has 55,000 to 65,000 clones, 85% to 90% seen once. The specimen comprised peripheral blood, sampled in the first trimester of pregnancy. The source is a female donor in good health, enrolled as a control in a pregnancy study. CDR3s include the opening cysteine and the closing phenylalanine or tryptophan. Expanded clones are given a class, and other clones once, few, many or no size at all.

v_call clone_size cdr3_aa
TRBV9 . CASSLGVYGYTF
TRBV11-3 . CASSPPTRDFLSTFF
TRBV7-2 . CASSLEQGLRGYTF
TRBV11-2 . CASSSTSGGAVNEQFF
TRBV5-6 . CASSLGDSYNEQFF
TRBV7-8 . CASSWTGLAKNIQYF
TRBV6-5 once CASSSPDRGGTEAFF
TRBV7-2 . CASSSTGGVGTDTQYF
TRBV6-1 . CASSSRERQPQHF
TRBV5-6 . CASSLSGQGIGGYTF
TRBV4-1 . CASSLRTSGGAADTQYF
TRBV30 few CAWSRDRGQGGAQHF
TRBV5-1 once CASSPHERGGYNEQFF
TRBV6-4 . CASRPEGASNQPQHF
TRBV18 . CASSLETGSQSYEQYF
TRBV6-5 . CASSYLAGGNTEAFF
TRBV5-4 . CASSFGGAGNSPLHF
TRBV15 . CATSSDGQTTQPQHF
TRBV19 . CASSISTGGDSPLHF
TRBV6-5 . CASSYSTGQAYNEQFF
TRBV5-3 . CARSAVRGYTF
TRBV5-1 . CASSLGQGGGQPQHF
TRBV9 . CASSPEAGQGDQPQHF
TRBV28 few CASRRLTGPYEQYF
TRBV7-3 . CASSSSGGALETQYF
TRBV5-6 . CASSYTGAEAFF
TRBV6-4 . CASSLQEGSNSPLHF
TRBV30 . CAWSQGNSGNTIYF
TRBV7-9 . CASSLVQGKTEAFF
TRBV4-3 once CASSQERGLNPTLHF
TRBV7-2 . CASSFGGQETQYF
TRBV7-2 . CASSLWGGDNEQFF
TRBV27 . CASSLTGASTDTQYF
TRBV7-9 . CASSLQTGQSEAFF
TRBV30 . CAWSRGETQYF
TRBV9 . CASSVGAGWNTEAFF
TRBV6-5 once CASSLLGQAYEQYF
TRBV10-3 . CAISESTGVGEQYF
TRBV7-2 . CASSLPGIMGLNYGYTF
TRBV4-1 . CASSQGHPGGMGEQFF
TRBV11-1 . CASSFVARSYEQYF
TRBV6-5 . CASSYSSVNNEKLFF
TRBV7-3 . CASSRFSLTDTQYF
TRBV11-3 . CASSLGTSGDIQYF
TRBV11-2 . CASRSLRGPADTQYF
TRBV30 . CAWSSGAGGKEKLFF
TRBV7-6 . CASSLIKNEKLFF